A selection of T cell receptor beta chains follows, all from one sample in a study of T cell changes during pregnancy in multiple sclerosis. Profiled with immunoSEQ multiplex PCR; TCRdb holds only in-frame clones, not every one. In the table there are tens of thousands of clones, roughly 91% of which are singletons. The material sequenced was CD8+ T cells from peripheral blood mononuclear cells, taken before pregnancy. These receptors all come from a female donor with multiple sclerosis, enrolled in a pregnancy study. Each CDR3 is given with its conserved first and last residue. D genes are given only for firm matches. A clone size is listed for some rows: how often the clone was seen (once, few, many), or a class if it is expanded.

>TRBJ1-1|.|.|TRBV7-9
TGTGCCAGCAGCTTAGTTTTGGGAGACACTGAAGCTTTCTTT
CASSLVLGDTEAFF
>TRBJ2-7|.|.|TRBV6-5
TGTGCCTCCGGGGGTAGCTACGAGCAGTACTTC
CASGGSYEQYF
>TRBJ2-1|.|.|TRBV11-3
TGTGCCAGCAGCTTAGGACTCCCGTCTGAGCAGTTCTTC
CASSLGLPSEQFF
>TRBJ1-1|.|.|TRBV4-1
TGCGCCAGCAGCCAAGATGGGGGGGGGAACACTGAAGCTTTCTTT
CASSQDGGGNTEAFF
>TRBJ2-1|TRBD1|.|TRBV7-2
TGTGCCAGCAGCACCTTCGACAGGGACAGCCACAATGAGCAGTTCTTC
CASSTFDRDSHNEQFF
>TRBJ2-2|.|.|TRBV28
TGTGCCAGCAGTTCCACTAACACCTACACCGGGGAGCTGTTTTTT
CASSSTNTYTGELFF
>TRBJ2-5|TRBD2|.|TRBV14
TGTGCCAGCAGCCTTACGGGGGGGCCCGAGACCCAGTACTTC
CASSLTGGPETQYF
>TRBJ1-2|.|.|TRBV13
TGTGCCAGCAGCTCCGGGTCTGACTATGGCTACACCTTC
CASSSGSDYGYTF
>TRBJ2-1|TRBD2|.|TRBV15
TGTGCCACCAGCAGAGAAGGGGAGGGCTACAATGAGCAGTTCTTC
CATSREGEGYNEQFF
>TRBJ1-3|TRBD1|.|TRBV28
TGTGCCAGCACAGGGGATAGACAGGGAGGCGGAAACACCATATATTTT
CASTGDRQGGGNTIYF
>TRBJ2-1|.|.|TRBV19
TGTGCCAGTAGTATGTACTCCTACAATGAGCAGTTCTTC
CASSMYSYNEQFF
>TRBJ2-3|TRBD2|once|TRBV18
TGTGCCAGCTCACCACCCCGAGAGCGGGGCCCCACAGATACGCAGTATTTT
CASSPPRERGPTDTQYF
>TRBJ2-7|.|.|TRBV5-1
TGCGCCAGCAGCTTGGCTCGGGGTTCGGACGAGCAGTACTTC
CASSLARGSDEQYF
>TRBJ1-1|.|.|TRBV2
TGTGCCAGCAGTGAAGCGATCCAGGGGAGGAACACTGAAGCTTTCTTT
CASSEAIQGRNTEAFF
>TRBJ1-3|.|.|TRBV15
TGTGCCACCAGCAGAGTGAACGGCGGCTCTGGAAACACCATATATTTT
CATSRVNGGSGNTIYF
>TRBJ2-2|.|.|TRBV9
TGTGCCAGCAGCGCAACTACAGGTAACCTGAACACCGGGGAGCTGTTTTTT
CASSATTGNLNTGELFF
>TRBJ2-1|TRBD1|.|TRBV7-3
TGTGCCAGCAGCTTATTCACGACCGGACAGGGGGTTGACAATGAGCAGTTCTTC
CASSLFTTGQGVDNEQFF
>TRBJ1-3|.|once|TRBV9
TGTGCCAGCAGCGACAACAGAAACTCTGGAAACACCATATATTTT
CASSDNRNSGNTIYF
>TRBJ2-7|TRBD1|.|TRBV4-1
TGCGCCAGCAGCCAAGTAGGACAGGGTCTCTACGAGCAGTACTTC
CASSQVGQGLYEQYF
>TRBJ2-1|.|.|TRBV7-7
TGTGCTAGCAGCAGGCTTCGAGGGTCCTACAATGAGCAGTTCTTC
CASSRLRGSYNEQFF
>TRBJ2-1|.|.|TRBV19
TGTGCCAGTAGACCAAGAGCAGGGGAATCCTACAATGAGCAGTTCTTC
CASRPRAGESYNEQFF
>TRBJ2-2|TRBD2|.|TRBV13
TGTGCCAGCAGCCCTAGCGGGGGGGCGTTTTCTGTGACCGGGGAGCTGTTTTTT
CASSPSGGAFSVTGELFF
>TRBJ2-3|TRBD2|.|TRBV11-2
TGTGCCAGCAGCTTAGGGGTGATAGCGGGGGGCACAGATACGCAGTATTTT
CASSLGVIAGGTDTQYF
>TRBJ2-7|.|.|TRBV27
TGTGCCAGCAGTTTATGGGGAGGCGGTGACGAGCAGTACTTC
CASSLWGGGDEQYF
>TRBJ2-7|TRBD2|.|TRBV4-1
TGCGCCAGCAGCCAAGATACGGGACTAGGGCTAGTCGAGCAGTACTTC
CASSQDTGLGLVEQYF
>TRBJ2-5|TRBD2|once|TRBV5-6
TGTGCCAGCAGCTTCATGACTAGCGGCCTCCAAGAGACCCAGTACTTC
CASSFMTSGLQETQYF
>TRBJ2-2|.|few|TRBV2
TGTGCCAGCAGTCCGGAGGTCGGCACCGGGGAGCTGTTTTTT
CASSPEVGTGELFF
>TRBJ2-3|.|.|TRBV10-3
TGTGCCATCAAGGGGGGGCAGACAGATACGCAGTATTTT
CAIKGGQTDTQYF
>TRBJ2-2|.|.|TRBV6-5
TGTGCCAGCAGTTACTCATCCAACGGGGAGCTGTTTTTT
CASSYSSNGELFF
>TRBJ1-1|.|.|TRBV7-9
TGTGCCAGCAGCCCCACAGGGAACACTGAAGCTTTCTTT
CASSPTGNTEAFF
>TRBJ1-1|TRBD1|.|TRBV10-2
TGCGCCGCCATCGTTGGGACAGGGGGGCGAAACGACACTGAAGCTTTCTTT
CAAIVGTGGRNDTEAFF
>TRBJ2-1|TRBD2|.|TRBV4-1
TGCGCCAGCAGCCAAGAGGTAGCGGGGGGGCCCTACAATGAGCAGTTCTTC
CASSQEVAGGPYNEQFF